The 15 T cell receptor beta chains below come from one sample, sequenced in a study of OX40 agonist ivuxolimab in advanced cancers. The method behind the library was the immunoSEQ multiplex PCR assay. TCRdb carries this immuneACCESS record with in-frame sequences only. Its versions omit some clonotypes, under half of them owing to an unresolved V gene in the studies checked, with the rest unexplained. The table for this sample lists roughly 70,000 clones; approximately 78% of them were counted only once. The leading ten clones occupy approximately 5% of the sample. The material sequenced was CD4+ or CD8+ T cells sorted from blood, taken in a trial of the OX40 agonist ivuxolimab. The receptors were gathered from an adult with an advanced solid tumor such as melanoma, head and neck, liver or kidney cancer.

V usage is TRBV6-1 and J usage is TRBJ2-3; 8 bases map to TRBD2. CDR1 and CDR2 (germline): MNHNS, SASEGT. This CDR3 has 15 amino acids. With 6 bases clipped from V and 4 bases from J, the junction kept 9 bases outside the gene matches. The CDR3 is CASSQSGGHADTQYF. CDR3 nucleotides: TGTGCCAGCAGCCAGAGCGGGGGCCACGCAGATACGCAGTATTTT.

This chain uses TRBV23-1 with TRBJ1-1; no clear D gene. TRBV23-1 is treated as an ORF (open reading frame) with a function not yet certain. The CDR3 is 13 amino acids. The ends were cut back, 5 bases at V and 0 bases at J, with 7 bases in the middle. CDR3 DNA: TGCGCCAGCAGTTCGGAGCTGAACACTGAAGCTTTCTTT. Its translation: CASSSELNTEAFF.

This chain connects TRBV28 to TRBJ2-1; possible D gene TRBD1, 6 bases. CDR1 is MDHEN, CDR2 SYDVKM, per germline. This CDR3 region has 14 residues. The germline V and J ends were trimmed by 8 bases and 8 bases, with 19 bases remaining between them. The CDR3 loop reads CASRSGRGRDEQFF. CDR3 in DNA: TGTGCCAGCCGGTCGGGCAGGGGTAGAGATGAGCAGTTCTTC. The full variable domain, its missing parts supplied by reference TRBV28 and TRBJ2-1, is DVKVTQSSRYLVKRTGEKVFLECVQDMDHENMFWYRQDPGLGLRLIYFSYDVKMKEKGDIPEGYSVSREKKERFSLILESASTNQTSMYLCASRSGRGRDEQFFGPGTRLTVL.

This clone is categorized as medium-sized (0.01 to 0.1%). For the CDR3, the DNA is TGCGCCAGCAGCCTTGCCTCAGTGGGGCGGGGGCCAAGCTACGAGCAGTACTTC. It is translated as CASSLASVGRGPSYEQYF. This sequence joins TRBV4-1 and TRBJ2-7; tentative D call: TRBD2 (7 bases). The CDR3 spans 18 residues. V lost 4 bases, J lost 3 bases, and 25 bases lay in between. Germline CDR1 MGHRA, CDR2 YSYEKL.

The chain uses TRBV5-4 and TRBJ2-7; tentatively, D is TRBD2 (5 bases). The germline V gene encodes CDR1 SGHNT and CDR2 YYREEE (reference sequence). This CDR3 is 14 amino acids long. The V gene lost 1 base and the J gene lost 3 bases, with 11 bases spanning the gap. This chain's CDR3 is CASSLLELGYEQYF. Here the CDR3 DNA reads TGTGCCAGCAGCTTGTTGGAACTAGGCTACGAGCAGTACTTC.

V and J are TRBV28 and TRBJ2-7, with D maybe TRBD1 (6 bases). Trimming removed 4 bases at V and 4 bases at J, with 14 bases between. CDR1 is MDHEN and CDR2 is SYDVKM in the germline V gene. The CDR3 consists of 14 residues. Here the CDR3 reads CASSSRRGLYEQYF. The DNA of the CDR3 is TGTGCCAGCAGTTCCCGCAGGGGATTATACGAGCAGTACTTC. Drawing the rest from reference TRBV28 and TRBJ2-7, the complete variable domain is DVKVTQSSRYLVKRTGEKVFLECVQDMDHENMFWYRQDPGLGLRLIYFSYDVKMKEKGDIPEGYSVSREKKERFSLILESASTNQTSMYLCASSSRRGLYEQYFGPGTRLTVT.

The CDR3 sequence is CASSLAAVGTEAFF. In nucleotides, the CDR3 is TGTGCCAGCAGCTTAGCGGCGGTTGGTACTGAAGCTTTCTTT. The J gene is TRBJ1-1, the V gene TRBV7-9; D uncertain. The CDR3 has 14 amino acids. Germline V CDR1 and CDR2: SEHNR, FQNEAQ (reference sequence). With 0 bases removed from V and 5 bases from J, the gap between germline ends came to 10 bases.

V and J are TRBV21-1 and TRBJ2-7. TRBV21-1 is classified as a pseudogene. The CDR3 has 13 amino acids. CDR3 nucleotide sequence: TGTGCCAGCTCGTCCGGCAGCTCCTACGAGCAGTACTTC. Its protein is CASSSGSSYEQYF.

As for this clone: A read error may produce the germline difference seen at one junction end. The chain has TRBV7-9 and TRBJ2-5; 9 positions agree with TRBD1. From germline, CDR1 is SEHNR and CDR2 FQNEAQ (reference sequence). The CDR3 is made up of 16 amino acids. The CDR3 bases are TGTGCCAGCAGTTTAGAGGACAGGGGTAACCAAGAGACCCAGTACTTC. The encoded protein is CASSLEDRGNQETQYF.

This sequence joins TRBV14 and TRBJ1-2; D is perhaps TRBD1 (6 bases). From germline, CDR1 is SGHDN and CDR2 FVKESK. The CDR3 runs 15 residues. V shed 4 bases and J shed 2 bases, with 14 bases lying between them. For the CDR3, the DNA is TGTGCCAGCAGCCCTTACCTTGGACAGAACTATGGCTACACCTTC. Its protein product is CASSPYLGQNYGYTF.

The rearrangement uses TRBV29-1 and TRBJ2-3, with a tentative D call TRBD1 (6 bases). The CDR3 is 14 residues long. V lost 7 bases to trimming and J lost 10 bases, with 24 bases between them. The V gene's germline CDR1 is SQVTM and CDR2 ANQGSEA. DNA for the CDR3: TGCAGCGGTACCCTGGGACACCGAACGCGGGCGCAGTATTTT. This encodes CSGTLGHRTRAQYF.

The chain uses TRBV5-1 and TRBJ2-1; 12 positions match TRBD2. With 4 bases clipped from V and 7 bases from J, the junction kept 6 bases outside the gene matches. The CDR3 spans 15 residues. In germline, CDR1 is SGHRS, CDR2 YFSETQ. The CDR3 coding sequence is TGCGCCAGCAGCCCCCGACTAGCGGGAGTGAATGAGCAGTTCTTC. Its translation: CASSPRLAGVNEQFF. The full variable domain, its missing parts supplied by reference TRBV5-1 and TRBJ2-1, is KAGVTQTPRYLIKTRGQQVTLSCSPISGHRSVSWYQQTPGQGLQFLFEYFSETQRNKGNFPGRFSGRQFSNSRSEMNVSTLELGDSALYLCASSPRLAGVNEQFFGPGTRLTVL.

The V gene is TRBV5-1, the J gene TRBJ2-3; D perhaps matches TRBD2 (6 bases). V was trimmed by 3 bases and J by 0 bases, leaving 8 bases between them. CDR3 length equals 14 residues. Per the germline V gene, CDR1 is SGHRS and CDR2 is YFSETQ. The CDR3 loop reads CASSWGVSTDTQYF. The CDR3 region has the DNA TGCGCCAGCAGCTGGGGGGTTAGCACAGATACGCAGTATTTT.

CDR3 sequence reads: CATSRDRVGVIGELFF. CDR3 DNA sequence: TGTGCCACCAGCAGAGATCGGGTGGGGGTCATCGGGGAGCTGTTTTTT. The chain employs TRBV15 and TRBJ2-2; the D call may be TRBD1 or TRBD2 (5 bases each). This CDR3 is built from 16 residues. Germline-derived CDR1 and CDR2 are LNHNV and YYDKDF (reference sequence). Trimming shortened V by 0 bases and J by 7 bases, and 15 bases separated the two germline ends.

This clone appeared once. This chain connects TRBV10-3 to TRBJ2-5; no reliable D call. This CDR3 region has 12 residues. V was trimmed by 2 bases and J by 5 bases, leaving 6 bases between them. Per germline, CDR1 ENHRY and CDR2 SYGVKD. CDR3 nucleotides: TGTGCCATCAGTGAGCGTGAGGAGACCCAGTACTTC. This codes for CAISEREETQYF.